These 25 T cell receptor beta chains were sequenced from one sample in a study of shared clonotypes between healthy human individuals. Data came from immunoSEQ multiplex PCR; TCRdb stores just in-frame clones and leaves some out. The sample lists approximately 2.4 million clones; nearly 97% were seen once. The sequenced sample was naive CD4+ T cells sorted from blood. Subset denoted: CD45RA+ positively selected. The source is a man between 18 and 29 years old in good health.

This chain joins TRBV7-8 and TRBJ2-4; 7 positions agree with TRBD1. Germline V gene sequence: CDR1 SGHVS, CDR2 FQNEAQ. This CDR3 is 15 amino acids long. The J segment lost 0 bases and the V segment lost 7 bases, leaving 6 bases of the junction unmatched. CDR3 in amino acids: CASTTTGLAKNIQYF. The CDR3 DNA sequence: TGTGCCAGCACCACGACAGGGCTAGCCAAAAACATTCAGTACTTC.

The chain joins TRBV6-1 to TRBJ1-4; D remains ambiguous. Germline loops: CDR1 MNHNS, CDR2 SASEGT. The V end was cut by 3 bases, the J end by 2 bases, with 16 bases between. The CDR3 totals 17 residues. This CDR3 reads CASSDSRTSRTNEKLFF. In nucleotides, the CDR3 is TGTGCCAGCAGTGATTCACGTACGAGTAGGACTAATGAAAAACTGTTTTTT.

The chain recombines TRBV4-3 with TRBJ1-4; perhaps TRBD1 as D (5 bases). Germline V gene data show CDR1 as LGHNA and CDR2 as YSLEER. This CDR3 has 16 amino acids. Trimming stripped 0 bases from V and 8 bases from J, with 16 bases between. DNA for the CDR3: TGCGCCAGCAGCCAAGATCGGCCCCCTGGGGGGGAAAAACTGTTTTTT. Protein sequence: CASSQDRPPGGEKLFF.

The chain combines TRBV2 with TRBJ1-4; 7 bases agree with TRBD1. The CDR3 extends over 13 amino acids. In germline, CDR1 is SNHLY, CDR2 FYNNEI. Losses at the gene ends were 4 bases for V and 12 bases for J; bases not matched to a gene: 8. CDR3 bases: TGTGCCAGCAGTGCAGACAGGGTCAGGCAACTGTTTTTT. This codes for CASSADRVRQLFF.

The table lists this clone with a few counts. Additional DNA sequences in this sample encode the identical CDR3. The rearrangement uses TRBV18 and TRBJ2-5; D unresolved. Between the trimmed V and J ends, which lost 3 bases and 5 bases, there was a span of 4 bases. The CDR3 sequence is 11 residues long. From germline, CDR1 is KGHSH and CDR2 LQKENI. This CDR3 reads CASSPSETQYF. In DNA, the CDR3 is TGTGCCAGCTCACCTTCGGAGACCCAGTACTTC.

The chain recombines TRBV18 with TRBJ2-2, with TRBD1 matching over 7 bases. The CDR3 spans 16 residues. V was clipped by 2 bases and J by 4 bases; unmatched bases: 7. Germline-derived CDR1 and CDR2 are KGHSH and LQKENI. CDR3 sequence reads: CASSPMDRLLTGELFF. CDR3 nucleotide sequence: TGTGCCAGCTCACCAATGGACAGGCTTCTCACCGGGGAGCTGTTTTTT.

The V and J genes are TRBV7-8 and TRBJ1-1; D remains unclear. There are 14 residues in the CDR3. The germline V gene has CDR1 SGHVS and CDR2 FQNEAQ. V was cut by 3 bases and J by 5 bases, with 13 bases left in between. For the CDR3, the DNA is TGTGCCAGCAGCTTCTCCGGACCCCAGACTGAAGCTTTCTTT. Its translation is CASSFSGPQTEAFF.

CDR3 in amino acids: CASSRLAGGTQYF. The CDR3 DNA sequence: TGTGCCAGCAGCCGACTAGCGGGAGGTACGCAGTATTTT. This chain connects TRBV7-9 to TRBJ2-3; TRBD2 aligns across 13 bases. Trimming removed 5 bases from V and 8 bases from J; junction bases left unmatched: 1. The CDR3 is made up of 13 amino acids. Germline loops: CDR1 SEHNR, CDR2 FQNEAQ (reference sequence).

This clone was counted a single time. The V gene is TRBV5-1, the J gene TRBJ2-1; 8 nucleotides line up with TRBD2. Germline V gene sequence: CDR1 SGHRS, CDR2 YFSETQ. The V segment lost 0 bases and the J segment 2 bases; nucleotides outside the gene matches: 4. The CDR3 consists of 16 residues. The CDR3 here is CASSLAGGPPYNEQFF. CDR3 coding DNA: TGCGCCAGCAGCTTGGCGGGGGGGCCCCCCTACAATGAGCAGTTCTTC. Variable domain in full (rest from reference TRBV5-1 and TRBJ2-1): KAGVTQTPRYLIKTRGQQVTLSCSPISGHRSVSWYQQTPGQGLQFLFEYFSETQRNKGNFPGRFSGRQFSNSRSEMNVSTLELGDSALYLCASSLAGGPPYNEQFFGPGTRLTVL.

This clone was seen just once. The rearrangement uses TRBV7-2 and TRBJ1-5; no reliable D call. The CDR3 spans 14 residues. Trimming cost V 4 bases and J 9 bases, with 16 bases left between them. The germline gives CDR1 SGHTA, CDR2 FQGNSA. The CDR3 protein is CASSSRAPDPPQHF. In DNA, the CDR3 is TGTGCCAGCAGCTCCCGGGCTCCGGACCCGCCCCAGCATTTT.

V is TRBV30 and J is TRBJ2-7; the D gene could be TRBD1 or TRBD2 (6 bases each). Germline-derived CDR1 and CDR2 are GTSNPN and SVGIG (reference sequence). The CDR3 loop spans 15 amino acids. V was shortened by 0 bases and J by 2 bases, with 14 bases between the two germline ends. The CDR3 bases are TGTGCCTGGAGTGTGGGTGGGGGGCTTCCCTACGAGCAGTACTTC. Translation gives CAWSVGGGLPYEQYF.

The rearrangement links TRBV27 to TRBJ2-1; 9 bases agree with TRBD1. V trimming: 5 bases; J trimming: 5 bases; junction bases outside the gene matches: 4. The CDR3 spans 14 residues. Per the germline V gene, CDR1 is MNHEY and CDR2 is SMNVEV (reference sequence). The DNA of the CDR3 is TGTGCCAGCAGTCCAGGACAGGGGAACAATGAGCAGTTCTTC. Protein: CASSPGQGNNEQFF.

The count of this clone is one. V and J are TRBV18 and TRBJ2-5; no clear D gene. CDR3 length equals 13 residues. Germline CDR1 is KGHSH and CDR2 is LQKENI. Trimming removed 3 bases at V and 4 bases at J, with 9 bases between. CDR3 bases: TGTGCCAGCTCACCGGGCTATTTAGAGACCCAGTACTTC. It specifies CASSPGYLETQYF.

The chain employs TRBV5-4 and TRBJ1-6; D ambiguous. CDR3 length: 13 amino acids. Germline V lookup: CDR1 SGHNT, CDR2 YYREEE (reference sequence). V was trimmed by 4 bases and J by 12 bases, leaving 14 bases between them. This CDR3 reads CASSVDGIKPLHF. The CDR3 DNA reads as TGTGCCAGCAGCGTTGACGGGATTAAACCCCTCCACTTT.

The chain recombines TRBV7-2 with TRBJ2-1; perhaps TRBD2 as D (6 bases). The V gene lost 3 bases and the J gene lost 4 bases, with 7 bases spanning the gap. The CDR3 runs 13 residues. Germline V gives CDR1 SGHTA, CDR2 FQGNSA. Here the CDR3 DNA reads TGTGCCAGCAGCTTTGGACTATACAATGAGCAGTTCTTC. It encodes CASSFGLYNEQFF.

The J gene is TRBJ2-3, the V gene TRBV11-2; 11 bases fit TRBD2. From germline, CDR1 is SGHAT and CDR2 FQNNGV. J was trimmed by 4 bases and V by 6 bases; bases with no gene match: 9. This CDR3 contains 16 residues. The CDR3 here is CASRVTELAGADTQYF. In nucleotides, the CDR3 is TGTGCCAGCAGAGTGACCGAACTAGCGGGGGCAGATACGCAGTATTTT.

In its sample, this clone was seen once. The chain carries TRBV5-4 and TRBJ2-3, with D hard to call. This CDR3 has 15 amino acids. Trimming took 7 bases from V and 0 from J, leaving 15 bases between them. Per germline, CDR1 SGHNT and CDR2 YYREEE (reference sequence). The CDR3 sequence is CASSQRWPSTDTQYF. The CDR3 nucleotides are TGTGCCAGCTCCCAGCGCTGGCCTAGCACAGATACGCAGTATTTT.

The chain combines TRBV5-4 with TRBJ1-1; TRBD1 is a possible D gene (5 bases). The germline V and J ends were trimmed by 1 base and 1 base, with 11 bases remaining between them. CDR1 and CDR2 from the germline V gene are SGHNT and YYREEE (reference sequence). CDR3 length: 15 amino acids. The CDR3 here is CASSLPGTANTEAFF. The CDR3 nucleotides are TGTGCCAGCAGCTTGCCCGGGACCGCGAACACTGAAGCTTTCTTT.

The V call is TRBV5-1, the J call TRBJ2-7, with D possibly matching TRBD1 (6 bases). V gave up 3 bases and J gave up 2 bases, with 12 bases separating them. The length of the CDR3 is 14 residues. Germline CDR1 and CDR2: SGHRS and YFSETQ. CDR3 sequence: CASSWTGQTYEQYF. The CDR3 DNA reads as TGCGCCAGCAGCTGGACGGGACAAACCTACGAGCAGTACTTC.

This chain connects TRBV2 to TRBJ2-5, with D perhaps TRBD1 or TRBD2 (5 bases each). The CDR3 sequence is 16 residues long. V lost 8 bases, J lost 4 bases, and 23 bases lay in between. Germline lookup yields CDR1 SNHLY and CDR2 FYNNEI. The CDR3 DNA sequence: TGTGCCAGCGGCGGCTCGGGGCTGAGGGTGGGAGAGACCCAGTACTTC. Translated, it gives CASGGSGLRVGETQYF.

This clone was recorded only once. V gene TRBV7-9 combines with J gene TRBJ2-3; 12 positions match TRBD2. This CDR3 contains 16 residues. Unmatched junction bases numbered 5, after V lost 2 bases and J lost 5 bases. The germline CDR1 and CDR2 sequences are SEHNR and FQNEAQ (reference sequence). This CDR3 reads CASSLRLAGGGDTQYF. The CDR3 DNA follows: TGTGCCAGCAGCTTAAGGCTAGCGGGAGGGGGAGATACGCAGTATTTT.

The chain employs TRBV7-9 and TRBJ1-2; 7 bases map to TRBD1. The CDR3 runs 15 residues. CDR1 is SEHNR, CDR2 FQNEAQ, per germline (reference sequence). After removal of 3 bases from V and 2 bases from J, the junction contained 6 bases not matched to a gene. Here the CDR3 reads CASSFGQALNYGYTF. CDR3 DNA: TGTGCCAGCAGCTTTGGACAGGCCCTCAACTATGGCTACACCTTC.

The V gene is TRBV28, the J gene TRBJ1-1, with TRBD1 identical over 8 bases. The germline CDR1 and CDR2 sequences are MDHEN and SYDVKM. V was pared by 4 bases and J by 4 bases, with 8 bases of the junction left unmatched. This CDR3 contains 15 residues. The chain's CDR3 is CASSSRGPRVTEAFF. As DNA, the CDR3 is TGTGCCAGCAGTTCCAGGGGGCCGAGGGTCACTGAAGCTTTCTTT.

V and J are TRBV7-2 and TRBJ2-3, with unresolved D. Germline CDR1 SGHTA, CDR2 FQGNSA. This CDR3 is built from 12 residues. V gave up 4 bases and J gave up 7 bases, with 9 bases separating them. The CDR3 coding sequence is TGTGCCAGCAGCTCCGGAATGTATACGCAGTATTTT. Translating it yields CASSSGMYTQYF.

This rearrangement joins TRBV11-2 to TRBJ2-7, with D unclear. In germline, CDR1 is SGHAT, CDR2 FQNNGV. Trimming removed 1 base at V and 0 bases at J, with 7 bases between. This CDR3 spans 14 amino acids. CDR3 nucleotides: TGTGCCAGCAGCTTAGCCAGGAGCTCCTACGAGCAGTACTTC. Protein product: CASSLARSSYEQYF. Based on the CDR3 plus reference TRBV11-2 and TRBJ2-7, the full variable domain is EAGVAQSPRYKIIEKRQSVAFWCNPISGHATLYWYQQILGQGPKLLIQFQNNGVVDDSQLPKDRFSAERLKGVDSTLKIQPAKLEDSAVYLCASSLARSSYEQYFGPGTRLTVT.